This T cell receptor (beta chain) stems from a study of blood T cell repertoires in COVID-19. The authors' processing: Scientists estimated how many nucleated cells there were by amplifying reference gene primers. Assay used: immunoSEQ multiplex PCR; TCRdb lists only in-frame clones, some missing. From that table come the V and J calls and clone size; the DNA was used to work out D and trimming. The repertoire holds about 75,000 clones, around 90% seen once, with approximately 19% in the top ten. This CDR3 is 16 amino acids long. The germline V gene has CDR1 SGHTA and CDR2 FQGNSA. V lost 2 bases to trimming and J lost 2 bases; unmatched junction nucleotides: 2.

Sequencing was carried out using peripheral blood. This clonotype originated in a human donor in a cohort sampled during active COVID-19. J is TRBJ2-3 and V is TRBV7-2, with 12 bases lining up with TRBD2. DNA of the CDR3: TGTGCCAGCAGCTTACGGACTAGCGGGGCCACAGATACGCAGTATTTT. Translation: CASSLRTSGATDTQYF.